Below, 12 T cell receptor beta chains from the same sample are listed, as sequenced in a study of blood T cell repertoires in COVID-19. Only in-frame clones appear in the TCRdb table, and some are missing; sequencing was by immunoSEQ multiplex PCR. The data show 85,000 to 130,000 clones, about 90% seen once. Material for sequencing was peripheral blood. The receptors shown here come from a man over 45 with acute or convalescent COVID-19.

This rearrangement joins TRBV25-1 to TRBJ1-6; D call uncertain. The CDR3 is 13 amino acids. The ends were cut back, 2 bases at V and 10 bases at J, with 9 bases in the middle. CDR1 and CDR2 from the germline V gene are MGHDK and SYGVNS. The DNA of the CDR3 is TGTGCCAGCAGTGAAAGGACGGGATCACCCCTCCACTTT. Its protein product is CASSERTGSPLHF.

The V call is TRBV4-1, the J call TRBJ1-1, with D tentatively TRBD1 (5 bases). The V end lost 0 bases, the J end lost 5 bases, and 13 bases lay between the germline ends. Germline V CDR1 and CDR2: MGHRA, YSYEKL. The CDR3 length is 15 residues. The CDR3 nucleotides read TGCGCCAGCAGCCAAGATCCCCCAGGGAGGACTGAAGCTTTCTTT. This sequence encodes CASSQDPPGRTEAFF.

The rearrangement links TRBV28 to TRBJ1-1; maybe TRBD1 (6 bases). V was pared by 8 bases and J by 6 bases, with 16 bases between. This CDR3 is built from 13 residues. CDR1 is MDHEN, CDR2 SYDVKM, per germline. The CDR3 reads CASLQGRAPEAFF. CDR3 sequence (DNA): TGTGCCAGCCTCCAGGGGAGGGCCCCTGAAGCTTTCTTT.

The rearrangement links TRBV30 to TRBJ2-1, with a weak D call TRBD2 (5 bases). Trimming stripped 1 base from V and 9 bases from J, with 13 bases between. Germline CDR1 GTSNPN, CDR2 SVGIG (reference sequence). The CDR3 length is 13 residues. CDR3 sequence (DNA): TGTGCCTGGAGTGACCGGGGATATGGTGAGCAGTTCTTC. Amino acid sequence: CAWSDRGYGEQFF. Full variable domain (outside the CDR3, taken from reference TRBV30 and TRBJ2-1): SQTIHQWPATLVQPVGSPLSLECTVEGTSNPNLYWYRQAAGRGLQLLFYSVGIGQISSEVPQNLSASRPQDRQFILSSKKLLLSDSGFYLCAWSDRGYGEQFFGPGTRLTVL.

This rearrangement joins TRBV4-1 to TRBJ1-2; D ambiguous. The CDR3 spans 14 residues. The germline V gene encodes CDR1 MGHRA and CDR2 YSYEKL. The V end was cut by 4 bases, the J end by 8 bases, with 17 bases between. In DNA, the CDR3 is TGCGCCAGCAGCCCGAGCGGCGGGCGGGGAGGCTACACCTTC. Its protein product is CASSPSGGRGGYTF.

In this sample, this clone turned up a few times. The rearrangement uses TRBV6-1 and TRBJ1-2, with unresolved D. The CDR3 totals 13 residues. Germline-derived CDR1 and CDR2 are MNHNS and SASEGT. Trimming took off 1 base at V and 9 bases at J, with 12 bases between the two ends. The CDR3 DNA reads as TGTGCCAGCAGTGAAGGGGAGATAGGTAGCTACACCTTC. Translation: CASSEGEIGSYTF.

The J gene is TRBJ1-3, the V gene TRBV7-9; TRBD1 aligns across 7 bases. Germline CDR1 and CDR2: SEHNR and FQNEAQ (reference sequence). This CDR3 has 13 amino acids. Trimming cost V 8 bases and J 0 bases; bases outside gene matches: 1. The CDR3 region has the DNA TGTGCCAGCCGACAGGGCTCTGGAAACACCATATATTTT. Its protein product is CASRQGSGNTIYF. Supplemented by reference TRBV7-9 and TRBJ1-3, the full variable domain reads DTGVSQNPRHKITKRGQNVTFRCDPISEHNRLYWYRQTLGQGPEFLTYFQNEAQLEKSRLLSDRFSAERPKGSFSTLEIQRTEQGDSAMYLCASRQGSGNTIYFGEGSWLTVV.

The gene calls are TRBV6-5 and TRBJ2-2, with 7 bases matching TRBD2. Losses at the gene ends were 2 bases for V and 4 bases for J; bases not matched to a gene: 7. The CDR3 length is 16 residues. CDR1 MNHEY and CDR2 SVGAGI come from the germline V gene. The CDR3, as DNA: TGTGCCAGCAGTTACCCTGCGGGAGTGGGCACCGGGGAGCTGTTTTTT. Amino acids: CASSYPAGVGTGELFF.

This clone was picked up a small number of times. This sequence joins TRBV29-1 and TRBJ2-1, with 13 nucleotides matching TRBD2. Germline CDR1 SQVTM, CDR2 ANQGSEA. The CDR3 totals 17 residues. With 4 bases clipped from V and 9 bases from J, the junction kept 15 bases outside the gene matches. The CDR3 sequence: CSVAGPGTSGTQGEQFF. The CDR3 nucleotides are TGCAGCGTTGCCGGGCCAGGGACTAGCGGGACCCAGGGTGAGCAGTTCTTC.

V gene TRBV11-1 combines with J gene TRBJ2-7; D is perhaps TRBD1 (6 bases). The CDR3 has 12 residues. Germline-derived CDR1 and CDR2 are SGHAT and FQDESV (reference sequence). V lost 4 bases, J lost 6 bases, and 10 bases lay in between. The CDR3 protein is CASSSGTLEQYF. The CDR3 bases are TGTGCCAGCAGCTCCGGGACACTCGAGCAGTACTTC. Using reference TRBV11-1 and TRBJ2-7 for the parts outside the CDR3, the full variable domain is EAEVAQSPRYKITEKSQAVAFWCDPISGHATLYWYRQILGQGPELLVQFQDESVVDDSQLPKDRFSAERLKGVDSTLKIQPAELGDSAMYLCASSSGTLEQYFGPGTRLTVT.

The CDR3 DNA sequence: TGTGCCAGCAGCTTGGGGGGGGGTAGCACAGATACGCAGTATTTT. Its translation: CASSLGGGSTDTQYF. The rearrangement joins TRBV5-4 to TRBJ2-3, with TRBD2 matching over 7 bases. Germline V CDR1 and CDR2: SGHNT, YYREEE (reference sequence). This CDR3 is 15 amino acids long. The V and J ends lost 0 bases and 0 bases, in that order; junction bases with no gene match: 1.

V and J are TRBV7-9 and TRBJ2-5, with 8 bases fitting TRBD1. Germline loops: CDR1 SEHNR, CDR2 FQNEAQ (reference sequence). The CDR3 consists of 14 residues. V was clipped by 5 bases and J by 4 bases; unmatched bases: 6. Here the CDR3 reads CASSGSGGVETQYF. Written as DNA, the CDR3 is TGTGCCAGCAGCGGATCAGGGGGCGTAGAGACCCAGTACTTC. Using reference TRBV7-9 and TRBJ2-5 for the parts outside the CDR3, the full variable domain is DTGVSQNPRHKITKRGQNVTFRCDPISEHNRLYWYRQTLGQGPEFLTYFQNEAQLEKSRLLSDRFSAERPKGSFSTLEIQRTEQGDSAMYLCASSGSGGVETQYFGPGTRLLVL.